This T cell receptor (beta chain) was captured by sequencing in a study of T-cell reconstitution after alpha-beta-depleted transplantation in children. This sample's TCRbeta library carried unique molecular identifier barcodes. In TCRdb, the PCR reads were re-called with MiXCR into one record per CDR3 protein. The repertoire includes almost 400,000 distinct CDR3 sequences, just over 20% of them detected once, and around 4% sits in the top ten. This sample comprised PBMCs from the stem cell graft donor, obtained from the stem cell graft. The receptor comes from a human donor who donated a stem cell graft to a child with acute myeloid leukemia.

The CDR3 sequence: CASSVATWGEQFF. CDR3 nucleotide sequence: TGTGCCAGCAGCGTAGCTACGTGGGGGGAGCAGTTCTTC. The V gene is TRBV9, the J gene TRBJ2-1, with D possibly being TRBD1 or TRBD2 (5 bases each). The CDR3 is 13 amino acids. Deletions cut 0 bases from V and 10 bases from J, with 11 bases between. Per the germline V gene, CDR1 is SGDLS and CDR2 is YYNGEE.